This TCR beta chain was documented in a study of cytomegalovirus exposure and HLA in healthy donors (dated by TCRdb to 2016 to 2017). At the level of the whole study: In an earlier analysis of some 610 of the donors, about 260 Gb of sequence data and just under 120 million unique TCR beta sequences from about 190 million T cells were reported. An early release that covered around 590 HLA-typed donors contained approximately 300 gigabases of sequencing data and 85 million to 100 million unique TCR sequences. Among the roughly 370 genotyped donors, more than 70% belonged to the genetic ancestry cluster associated with self-reported Caucasian donors. The study was designed to test whether signatures of past pathogen exposure could be identified by cataloging public T cell receptors. Using immunosequencing, the study profiled T cell repertoires from about 620 subjects and related those repertoires to cytomegalovirus serostatus. Besides the first cohort of 666 subjects, a separate validation cohort made up of 120 or so different subjects was used. The study combined high-throughput TCR immunosequencing, statistical association of individual TCRs with disease status, and machine learning to predict cytomegalovirus infection status. A later analysis re-analyzed previously published TCR beta repertoires from hundreds of donors and added high-resolution HLA genotyping to study TCR occurrence patterns. Rather than drawing on any new phenotypic data, the later analysis identified candidate immune exposures from TCR beta sequences and the way those sequences occurred across donors. To decide whether each TCR beta V gene segment behaved as functional or pseudogenic, an earlier analysis of over 500 of the donors relied on high-throughput TCR beta sequencing. Alongside the repertoire data, information on donor age, sex, ethnicity and CMV serostatus was compiled. A later genetic analysis used genome-wide SNP genotypes for about three fifths of the 666 donors, treating that subset as a discovery cohort. All discovery cohort repertoires had been generated using a single sequencing platform. Class I and class II HLA loci were covered by the typing at four-digit resolution. Typing coverage varied by locus: roughly 620-630 donors for A, B, C, DRB1 and DQB1; approximately 520 for DQA1; about 600 for DPA1; fewer than 480 for DPB1. Because of strong linkage in the cohort, five DR-DQ haplotypes were treated as single units for association and clustering. Among about 400 genotyped donors of the cohort, an average of approximately 200,000 unique TCR beta nucleotide sequences was sequenced per donor, of which roughly 17% were non-productive.

Preparation of the library involved the immunoSEQ multiplex PCR assay. The multiplex PCR relied on a mix of 60 forward primers for TCR Vbeta segments and 13 reverse primers for TCR Jbeta segments. Amplification of the CDR3 region of rearranged TCR beta genes was performed with a multiplex PCR assay on genomic DNA. The Illumina HiSeq System was used to sequence the amplified TCR beta libraries as 87-base-pair reads. The study's processing was this. A later analysis counted about 80 million unique TCR beta chains across the 666 repertoires, and some 11 million of these chains were shared by at least two donors. To remove PCR and sequencing errors, raw reads were error-corrected and collapsed into unique sequences using a nearest-neighbor algorithm that merged closely related sequences. CDR3 sequences were aligned to IMGT reference sequences to assign V, D and J gene segments. Each retained sequence needed at least a six-nucleotide match to both a V gene segment and a J gene segment. A rearrangement was called productive if the CDR3 had no stop codons and remained in frame with V and J, and every other rearrangement was called non-productive. Following IMGT convention, CDR3 was defined as the stretch from the second conserved V-encoded cysteine to the conserved J-encoded phenylalanine. Sequences without an unambiguous match to a single V gene segment were excluded from the earlier analysis of approximately 560 of the donors. In an earlier analysis of several hundred of the donors, V segments were called functional above 56.7% productive rearrangements and were called segregating when the between-donor standard deviation exceeded 5%. To diagnose cytomegalovirus status from the catalog of TCR beta chain sequences, a statistical classification framework was built. V and J gene assignment, in a later analysis, came from comparing TCR nucleotide sequences with IMGT/GENE-DB human TR gene sequences. Using the TCRdist pipeline, a later analysis assigned CDR3 sequences along with most-parsimonious VDJ recombination scenarios. In a later analysis, every TCR beta chain was defined by the combination of its CDR3 amino acid sequence and its V-gene family, and reads without a unique V-gene family were dropped. As a way to deal with suspected cross-contamination and a sequencing artifact, a later analysis dropped 592 nucleotide sequences that were highly shared and had low generation probability. For each public chain, a later analysis derived a clonal expansion index from normalized ranks of inferred template counts within each repertoire. In a later analysis, generation probabilities were computed using a VDJ recombination model fitted to out-of-frame rearrangements, and the results were checked against IGoR. Hypergeometric tests were used in a later analysis to score TCR-TCR, TCR-HLA and TCR-CMV co-occurrence, with a repertoire-size bias correction applied to the TCR pairs. In a later analysis, false discovery rates were estimated by permuting HLA or CMV assignments 20 times. In a later analysis, co-occurring TCRs were grouped using DBSCAN, with TCRdist sequence similarity added in when clustering inside HLA-allele-positive subsets. Repertoires with fewer than 30,000 or more than 120,000 public chains, plus five repertoires with anomalous nucleotide sharing, were excluded from co-occurrence clustering. The clones in this table, taken by TCRdb from immuneACCESS, are in-frame only. Not every clone is retained; where verified, under half of the shortfall comes from an unresolved V gene, and the cause of the rest is unknown. V and J calls and clone size follow that table, whereas D and trimming were derived from the DNA. The sample records some 120,000 clones, less than 85% of which are singletons. Approximately 8.4% of the sample rests with the top ten.

Results and caveats for the whole study, not just this receptor: An association between a missense DCLRE1C variant and V-gene and J-gene trimming of TCR beta chains was found in a later genetic analysis and replicated in an independent cohort. According to a later analysis, parvovirus B19, influenza, CMV and Epstein-Barr virus appeared linked to several top co-occurrence clusters. The authors suggested that the approach could potentially be generalized to other disease states and immunological phenotypes. A further reported finding was that TCR beta sequences accurately predicted the HLA-A and HLA-B alleles for most subjects in the first cohort. The 87-base-pair reads could not distinguish some IMGT-functional V segments, including TRBV6-2 and TRBV6-3, so those segments were excluded. Linkage disequilibrium might explain the correlated functional status among segregating V segments, but an unknown experimental factor could not be ruled out. In a later analysis, TCR association rates were found to vary across HLA loci, with the most associated TCRs seen for DRB1 alleles and the fewest for HLA-C alleles. Because HLA typing was missing for some donors at each locus, association tests included only the typed subset. The only immune exposure information available for the cohort was CMV serostatus. A later genetic analysis reported fewer N-insertions in productive TCRs among donors in an Asian-associated ancestry cluster than the roughly 620-donor mean. Roughly uniform sequencing depth across donors was assumed in presence/absence analyses, although this assumption may not hold. In a later analysis, 15,000 to 20,000 TCR beta sequences were associated with specific HLA alleles at a false discovery rate of 0.05. In vitro tests confirmed that three of the cytomegalovirus-associated TCR beta chains recognize cytomegalovirus antigens. Most TCR sequences were observed very rarely across donors, whereas some public TCRs were present in many individuals. A cluster of highly shared sequence variants was judged likely to represent a technical artifact of the sequencing pipeline. A later analysis found that HLA-associated TCR beta chains were more clonally expanded and had lower generation probabilities than equally common non-associated chains. When HLA alleles, especially DR and DQ, strongly co-occurred, attributing TCR associations to individual alleles was difficult. A total of 150 to 200 TCR beta chains were listed by the study as associated with cytomegalovirus. The classifier was reported to diagnose cytomegalovirus status with high specificity and sensitivity in both the original and validation cohorts. A later analysis found that most CMV-associated TCR beta chains appeared HLA-restricted, with HLA associations seemingly driven largely by CMV exposure. The earlier analysis of about 600 of the donors excluded approximately 17 rarely observed V segments, including chromosome 9 orphons, because counts were too low. In an earlier analysis of more than 500 of the donors, most TCR beta V segments appeared in productive rearrangements about 90% or about 30% of the time, broadly matching IMGT annotations. The cohort was sequenced for TCR beta chains only, and without alpha or paired-chain data the features that could be detected were limited.

Taken from cysteine to phenylalanine, the CDR3 has 14 residues. The read is trimmed to its CDR3 DNA, 42 bases read in frame from base 1. The germline V gene gives CDR1 as MNHNS and CDR2 as SASEGT. V is reduced by 2 bases and J by 5 bases, leaving a spacing of 13 bases between them. The cohort consisted of 650 to 700 healthy bone marrow donors. At the time of sampling, all cohort members were nominally healthy, though unrecorded immune exposures were likely present. The donor tested CMV seropositive, placing the donor among the 289 seropositive members of the cohort. Each donor provided a peripheral blood sample, and peripheral blood mononuclear cells were used for TCR beta sequencing. The Qiagen DNeasy Blood Extraction Kit was used to extract genomic DNA from the blood cell samples. A remark on this clone: Its antigen remains undetermined. The record has no base qualities; no much larger clone is one base away.

The sequence derives from a man aged 25 to 45 in good health and CMV-seropositive. The sequenced sample consisted of PBMCs. The sequence is built from TRBV6-1 and TRBJ2-7; the D gene is perhaps TRBD2, on 6 matching bases. The CDR3 protein is CASSEFGGIDEQYF. In nucleotides, the sequence is TGTGCCAGCAGTGAATTTGGGGGGATCGACGAGCAGTACTTC.